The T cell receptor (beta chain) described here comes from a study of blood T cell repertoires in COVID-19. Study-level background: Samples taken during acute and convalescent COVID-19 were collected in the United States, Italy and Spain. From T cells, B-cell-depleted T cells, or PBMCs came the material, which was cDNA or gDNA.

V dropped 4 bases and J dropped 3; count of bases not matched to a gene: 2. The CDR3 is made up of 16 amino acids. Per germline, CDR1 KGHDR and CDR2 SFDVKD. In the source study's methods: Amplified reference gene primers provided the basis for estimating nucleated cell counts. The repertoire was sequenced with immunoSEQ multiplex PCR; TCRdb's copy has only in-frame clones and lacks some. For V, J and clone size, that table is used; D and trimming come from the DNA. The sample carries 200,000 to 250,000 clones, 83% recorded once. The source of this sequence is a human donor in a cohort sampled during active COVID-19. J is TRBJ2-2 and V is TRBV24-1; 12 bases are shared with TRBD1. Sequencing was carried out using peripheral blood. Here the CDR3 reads CATSEGQGAYTGELFF. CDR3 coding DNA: TGTGCCACCAGTGAGGGACAGGGGGCCTACACCGGGGAGCTGTTTTTT.